This T cell receptor beta chain was documented in a study of blood T cell repertoires in COVID-19. This table comes from immunoSEQ multiplex PCR, and its TCRdb copy is limited to in-frame clones, with some not included. The sample carries a few hundred thousand clones, around 81% recorded once. This CDR3 is 14 amino acids long. Germline-derived CDR1 and CDR2 are SGHNT and YYREEE (reference sequence). With 3 bases clipped from V and 6 bases from J, the junction kept 6 bases outside the gene matches. The sequencing sample was made of peripheral blood. The receptor was isolated from a person aged 70 to 85 with COVID-19, enrolled during active disease. The V call is TRBV5-4, the J call TRBJ2-3; 8 bases line up with TRBD2. Here the CDR3 reads CASSSGLARDTQYF. DNA of the CDR3: TGTGCCAGCAGCTCAGGACTAGCTAGGGATACGCAGTATTTT.